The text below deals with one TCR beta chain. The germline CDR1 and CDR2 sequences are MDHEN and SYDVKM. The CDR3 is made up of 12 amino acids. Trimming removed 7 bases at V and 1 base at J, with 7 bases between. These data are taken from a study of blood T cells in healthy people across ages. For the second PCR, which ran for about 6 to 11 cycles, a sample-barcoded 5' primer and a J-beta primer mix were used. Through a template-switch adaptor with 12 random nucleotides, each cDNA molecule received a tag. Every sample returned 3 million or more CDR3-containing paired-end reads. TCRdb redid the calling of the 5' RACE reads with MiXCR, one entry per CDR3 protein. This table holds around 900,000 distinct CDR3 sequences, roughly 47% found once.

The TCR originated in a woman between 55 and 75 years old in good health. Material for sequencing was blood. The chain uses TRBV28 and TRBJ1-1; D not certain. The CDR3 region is CASIDGNTEAFF. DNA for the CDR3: TGTGCCAGCATCGACGGGAACACTGAAGCTTTCTTT.